This T cell receptor (beta chain) was captured in a study of post-analysis software for immune sequencing data. Study results and caveats: Clustering by F measure revealed strong co-clustering among samples prepared together in one batch. Five or six TRBV segments, TRBV5-6, TRBV5-1 and TRBV20-1 among them, were found more frequent in patients than controls.

In regard to this clonotype: The antigen remains undetermined.

The CDR3 is made up of 16 amino acids. V lost 0 bases, J lost 7 bases, and 19 bases lay in between. Germline loops: CDR1 MNHNY, CDR2 SVGAGI (reference sequence). The authors incorporated unique molecular identifiers into the TCR beta cDNA libraries. Some 500,000 cDNA molecules were recovered from an input of roughly 0.95 to 10 million T cells. TCRdb analysed the PCR reads with MiXCR anew, one entry per CDR3 protein. The sample has 180,000 or so distinct CDR3 sequences; 25% to 35% are singletons. This sequence originates from a girl younger than 18 with multiple sclerosis. Sample: blood. The chain uses TRBV6-6 and TRBJ2-7; unclear D gene. CDR3 sequence (DNA): TGTGCCAGCAGTTACTCTCAGTCAGGCCCATACAATGAGCAGTACTTC. Its translation: CASSYSQSGPYNEQYF.